These T cell receptor beta chains were read from a single sample in a study of spatial heterogeneity in lung cancer. From the 5' RACE reads, TCRdb called clonotypes with MiXCR, one entry per CDR3 protein. The data contain about 5,100 distinct CDR3 sequences, roughly 8.2% of them seen just once; the ten biggest clones take up about 15%. The sequencing here drew on lung tumor tissue, taken at surgery. These receptors all stem from a female donor with early-stage non-small cell lung cancer. CDR3s include the opening cysteine and the closing phenylalanine or tryptophan. The D gene is left open where the match is weak. Clone sizes are given selectively: once, few, many, or a class where the clone is expanded.

j_call clone_size d_call cdr3_length v_call cdr3_nt cdr3_aa
TRBJ2-2 medium-sized NA 11 TRBV29-1 TGCAGCGGACAGAACACCGGGGAGCTGTTTTTT CSGQNTGELFF
TRBJ1-4 NA NA 14 TRBV25-1 TGTGCCAGCAGTGAGGGGGGGTATCTGGAAAAACTGTTTTTT CASSEGGYLEKLFF
TRBJ1-1 medium-sized TRBD1 15 TRBV6-2/TRBV6-3 TGTGCCAGCAGTTACCTAAGGACAGGGGGCGGTGAGGCTTTCTTT CASSYLRTGGGEAFF
TRBJ1-1 many TRBD1 14 TRBV27 TGTGCCAGCAGCCACGACAGGGGAGGCACTGAAGCTTTCTTT CASSHDRGGTEAFF
TRBJ2-2 many NA 12 TRBV29-1 TGCAGCGTTCACAGAAACACCGGGGAGCTGTTTTTT CSVHRNTGELFF
TRBJ2-7 medium-sized NA 15 TRBV6-5 TGTGCCAGCAGTTACTCCCTCGTGAAACCCTACGAGCAGTACTTC CASSYSLVKPYEQYF
TRBJ2-5 few NA 15 TRBV4-3 TGCGCCAGCAGCCAAGGCGCCAGGGAAGAAGAGACCCAGTACTTC CASSQGAREEETQYF
TRBJ1-1 NA NA 15 TRBV7-9 TGTGCCAGCAGGCCGCCTGGAAAGGGCGGCACTGAAGCTTTCTTT CASRPPGKGGTEAFF
TRBJ2-3 NA TRBD2 12 TRBV20-1 TGCAGTGTAGCGGGTAACCCAGATACGCAGTATTTT CSVAGNPDTQYF
TRBJ2-3 medium-sized TRBD2 15 TRBV29-1 TGCAGCGTTACAACCGGGACTAGCGGGGGGACGTCGCAGTATTTT CSVTTGTSGGTSQYF